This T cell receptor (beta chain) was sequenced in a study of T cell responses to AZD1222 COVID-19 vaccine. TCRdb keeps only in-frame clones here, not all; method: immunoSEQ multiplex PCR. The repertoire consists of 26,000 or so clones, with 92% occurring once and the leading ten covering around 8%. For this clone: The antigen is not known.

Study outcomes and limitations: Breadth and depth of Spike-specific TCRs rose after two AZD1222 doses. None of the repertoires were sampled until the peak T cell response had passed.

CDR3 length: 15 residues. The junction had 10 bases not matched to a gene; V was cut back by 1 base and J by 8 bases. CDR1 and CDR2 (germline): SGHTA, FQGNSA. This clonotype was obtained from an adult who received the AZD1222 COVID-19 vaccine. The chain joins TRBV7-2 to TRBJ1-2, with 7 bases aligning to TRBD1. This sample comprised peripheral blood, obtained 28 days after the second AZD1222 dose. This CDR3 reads CASSLVGRGADGYTF. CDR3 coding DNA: TGTGCCAGCAGCTTAGTCGGCAGGGGGGCCGACGGCTACACCTTC.